One sample yielded the 15 T cell receptor beta chains listed below, sequenced in a study of CD8 T cells in Susac syndrome. When the RNA was reverse transcribed, random hexamers were used with an input of roughly 0.45 to 1 ug. TCRdb processed the immunoSEQ multiplex PCR reads anew with MiXCR; each CDR3 protein has one entry. The sample includes 95,000 to 150,000 distinct CDR3 sequences, approximately 96% of them seen just once. The sequencing input was CD8+ T cells from PBMCs. Receptor source: a human donor with Susac syndrome.

The rearrangement uses TRBV15 and TRBJ2-3; 7 bases are a match to TRBD2. The trim removed 1 base at V and 1 base at J, leaving 8 bases unmatched. CDR3 length: 17 residues. Germline V gene lookup returns CDR1 LNHNV and CDR2 YYDKDF (reference sequence). CDR3 loop: CATSRAGEGMGTDTQYF. The CDR3 nucleotides read TGTGCCACCAGCAGAGCTGGGGAGGGGATGGGCACAGATACGCAGTATTTT.

The chain carries TRBV27 and TRBJ1-1; D remains ambiguous. The germline CDR1 and CDR2 sequences are MNHEY and SMNVEV (reference sequence). V lost 3 bases and J 7 bases, leaving 15 bases between the germline ends. CDR3 length equals 14 residues. CDR3 nucleotides: TGTGCCAGCAGTTTTGACTCCGCCAGTTTTGAAGCTTTCTTT. This gives the protein CASSFDSASFEAFF.

V is TRBV6-5 and J is TRBJ1-2; D possibly corresponds to TRBD1 (5 bases). The germline gives CDR1 MNHEY, CDR2 SVGAGI. The CDR3 has 17 residues. Trimming took off 2 bases at V and 2 bases at J, with 18 bases between the two ends. The CDR3 here is CASSYPAMTGLNYGYTF. Written as DNA, the CDR3 is TGTGCCAGCAGTTACCCCGCAATGACGGGACTCAACTATGGCTACACCTTC.

V is TRBV13 and J is TRBJ2-1, with 12 bases matching TRBD2. The CDR3 is made up of 16 amino acids. V dropped 4 bases and J dropped 5; count of bases not matched to a gene: 6. The V gene's germline CDR1 is PRHDT and CDR2 FYEKMQ (reference sequence). CDR3 nucleotide sequence: TGTGCCAGCAGCTGGGCTAGCGGGAGGGCCGACAATGAGCAGTTCTTC. It yields the protein CASSWASGRADNEQFF.

V is TRBV5-4 and J is TRBJ1-1; the D is unclear. V lost 0 bases and J 4 bases, leaving 7 bases between the germline ends. CDR3 length: 13 amino acids. Looked up from germline, CDR1 is SGHNT and CDR2 is YYREEE (reference sequence). CDR3 region: CASSLAGPTEAFF. The CDR3 DNA reads TGTGCCAGCAGCTTGGCGGGCCCCACTGAAGCTTTCTTT.

The chain is built from TRBV7-3 and TRBJ2-7; 9 nucleotides line up with TRBD1. Germline CDR1 is SGHTA and CDR2 is FQGTGA. The V segment lost 5 bases and the J segment 2 bases; nucleotides outside the gene matches: 7. The CDR3 extends over 15 amino acids. CDR3 sequence reads: CASSPNRGPPYEQYF. CDR3 DNA: TGTGCCAGCAGCCCAAACAGGGGGCCTCCCTACGAGCAGTACTTC.

The chain joins TRBV20-1 to TRBJ2-7; 7 positions match TRBD2. Germline V lookup: CDR1 DFQATT, CDR2 SNEGSKA (reference sequence). J lost 6 bases, V lost 8 bases, and 16 bases had no gene match. The CDR3 is 14 residues long. The CDR3 is CSTIPGRDYGEQYF. The CDR3 coding sequence is TGCAGTACCATCCCTGGGCGGGACTACGGCGAGCAGTACTTC.

This rearrangement joins TRBV15 to TRBJ2-1; D may be TRBD2 (5 bases). V gave up 1 base and J gave up 6 bases, with 13 bases separating them. Germline V gene sequence: CDR1 LNHNV, CDR2 YYDKDF (reference sequence). CDR3 length: 15 amino acids. Here the CDR3 DNA reads TGTGCCACCAGCAGAGGACTAAACGGTCCCAATGAGCAGTTCTTC. Translation gives CATSRGLNGPNEQFF.

This chain uses TRBV3-1 with TRBJ2-7; 7 nucleotides match TRBD2. The CDR3 has 16 amino acids. With 1 base clipped from V and 4 bases from J, the junction kept 10 bases outside the gene matches. The V gene's germline CDR1 is LGHDT and CDR2 YNNKEL (reference sequence). The CDR3 region is CASSQGLSGKGYEQYF. Here the CDR3 DNA reads TGTGCCAGCAGCCAAGGTCTAAGCGGGAAAGGGTACGAGCAGTACTTC.

This chain connects TRBV20-1 to TRBJ2-7, with 10 bases that match TRBD2. V was pared by 2 bases and J by 6 bases, with 10 bases of the junction left unmatched. The length of the CDR3 is 15 residues. Germline V gives CDR1 DFQATT, CDR2 SNEGSKA (reference sequence). CDR3 sequence reads: CSARKEGLAGAEQYF. The CDR3 DNA reads as TGCAGTGCTAGAAAAGAAGGCCTAGCGGGAGCCGAGCAGTACTTC.

This chain connects TRBV9 to TRBJ2-3; weak D call: TRBD1 (5 bases). The ends were cut back, 4 bases at V and 2 bases at J, with 14 bases in the middle. The germline gives CDR1 SGDLS, CDR2 YYNGEE. CDR3 length: 15 residues. The CDR3 region is CASSPQGNPTDTQYF. The CDR3 DNA sequence: TGTGCCAGCAGCCCCCAGGGTAACCCCACAGATACGCAGTATTTT. The full variable domain, in which reference TRBV9 and TRBJ2-3 provide the parts outside the CDR3, is DSGVTQTPKHLITATGQRVTLRCSPRSGDLSVYWYQQSLDQGLQFLIQYYNGEERAKGNILERFSAQQFPDLHSELNLSSLELGDSALYFCASSPQGNPTDTQYFGPGTRLTVL.

This clonotype was recorded only once. V and J are TRBV6-4 and TRBJ2-3; a possible D gene is TRBD2 (6 bases). Germline loops: CDR1 MRHNA, CDR2 SNTAGT. V lost 3 bases and J lost 2, with 12 bases in between. The CDR3 length is 15 residues. DNA of the CDR3: TGTGCCAGCAGTGAGAACGGGGGTTACACAGATACGCAGTATTTT. Protein sequence: CASSENGGYTDTQYF.

The chain recombines TRBV20-1 with TRBJ2-7; TRBD1 might be the D (6 bases). CDR1 and CDR2 from the germline V gene are DFQATT and SNEGSKA (reference sequence). The ends were cut back, 0 bases at V and 2 bases at J, with 23 bases in the middle. The CDR3 is made up of 18 amino acids. The CDR3 DNA reads TGCAGTGCTAGAGATTGGGCTCCTTTTGTGACAGGACCCTACGAGCAGTACTTC. It yields the protein CSARDWAPFVTGPYEQYF.

Only one count was recorded for this clonotype. The CDR3 nucleotides read TGTGCCAGCAGCGGAAGGGACTCGGTCGAGCAGTACTTC. It specifies CASSGRDSVEQYF. The V and J genes are TRBV7-8 and TRBJ2-7; possible D gene TRBD2, 6 bases. The CDR3 consists of 13 residues. CDR1 and CDR2 from the germline V gene are SGHVS and FQNEAQ. V dropped 5 bases and J dropped 6 bases, with 14 bases sitting between them. The full variable domain, in which reference TRBV7-8 and TRBJ2-7 provide the parts outside the CDR3, is GAGVSQSPRYKVAKRGQDVALRCDPISGHVSLFWYQQALGQGPEFLTYFQNEAQLDKSGLPSDRFFAERPEGSVSTLKIQRTQQEDSAVYLCASSGRDSVEQYFGPGTRLTVT.

The chain combines TRBV9 with TRBJ2-7, with a possible D match to TRBD1 (6 bases). Trimming cost V 0 bases and J 4 bases, with 11 bases left between them. The CDR3 loop spans 14 amino acids. The germline gives CDR1 SGDLS, CDR2 YYNGEE. The CDR3 nucleotides are TGTGCCAGCAGCGTAGGGCAGGGGACATACGAGCAGTACTTC. Translation gives CASSVGQGTYEQYF.